The 28 T cell receptor beta chains below come from one sample, sequenced in a study of CD8 T cells in Susac syndrome. The RNA, about 0.5 to 1 ug, was put through reverse transcription using random hexamers. TCRdb reanalysed the immunoSEQ multiplex PCR reads using MiXCR and keeps one entry per CDR3 protein. In the table there are hundreds of thousands of distinct CDR3 sequences, around 84% of which are singletons. The sequencing sample was made of CD8+ T cells from PBMCs. The receptors shown here come from a human donor with multiple sclerosis.

The chain carries TRBV29-1 and TRBJ2-5, with 12 nucleotides matching TRBD2. This CDR3 region has 13 residues. In germline, CDR1 is SQVTM, CDR2 ANQGSEA. J lost 4 bases, V lost 6 bases, and 3 bases had no gene match. The CDR3 region has the DNA TGCAGCGTGGAGGGACTAGCGGGAGAGACCCAGTACTTC. Translation gives CSVEGLAGETQYF.

V is TRBV27 and J is TRBJ2-5; the match to TRBD1 covers 7 bases. Germline V gene sequence: CDR1 MNHEY, CDR2 SMNVEV (reference sequence). V gave up 0 bases and J gave up 7 bases; unmatched junction bases: 8. The CDR3 length is 15 residues. Here the CDR3 reads CASSLSRTGPGTQYF. CDR3 bases: TGTGCCAGCAGTTTATCGAGGACAGGCCCAGGGACCCAGTACTTC.

This sequence joins TRBV5-1 and TRBJ2-1; D remains ambiguous. V lost 0 bases and J lost 6, with 16 bases in between. There are 16 residues in the CDR3. Germline CDR1 SGHRS, CDR2 YFSETQ. The CDR3 here is CASSLAVRIDSNEQFF. The CDR3 DNA reads TGCGCCAGCAGCTTGGCTGTACGGATCGACTCCAATGAGCAGTTCTTC.

The chain uses TRBV6-1 and TRBJ2-1; 9 bases match TRBD2. V lost 6 bases and J lost 4; bases outside the gene matches: 7. CDR3 length equals 15 residues. Germline CDR1 reads MNHNS; CDR2 reads SASEGT. CDR3: CASRVPGLAYNEQFF. In DNA, the CDR3 is TGTGCCAGCAGAGTCCCGGGACTAGCATACAATGAGCAGTTCTTC.

In its sample, this clonotype was seen a few times. This chain joins TRBV27 and TRBJ2-7, with unresolved D. Germline V gene data show CDR1 as MNHEY and CDR2 as SMNVEV (reference sequence). V was clipped by 5 bases and J by 3 bases, with 8 bases between them. This CDR3 has 12 residues. DNA for the CDR3: TGTGCCAGCAGTCATCCGGGCTACGAGCAGTACTTC. Encoded protein: CASSHPGYEQYF.

The V call is TRBV9, the J call TRBJ1-2, with a tentative D call TRBD1 (5 bases). The germline CDR1 and CDR2 sequences are SGDLS and YYNGEE. Between the trimmed V and J ends, which lost 3 bases and 2 bases, there was a span of 11 bases. The CDR3 loop spans 14 amino acids. The CDR3 protein is CASSARDLNYGYTF. The CDR3 coding sequence is TGTGCCAGCAGCGCCAGGGATCTCAACTATGGCTACACCTTC. The variable domain in full, with the rest retrieved from reference TRBV9 and TRBJ1-2, is DSGVTQTPKHLITATGQRVTLRCSPRSGDLSVYWYQQSLDQGLQFLIQYYNGEERAKGNILERFSAQQFPDLHSELNLSSLELGDSALYFCASSARDLNYGYTFGSGTRLTVV.

The chain is built from TRBV7-9 and TRBJ2-1, with 7 bases lining up with TRBD2. The germline V gene encodes CDR1 SEHNR and CDR2 FQNEAQ (reference sequence). CDR3 length: 18 residues. V lost 1 base, J lost 6 bases, and 15 bases stayed unmatched. The CDR3 sequence: CASSLVPLGGSLFNEQFF. The CDR3, as DNA: TGTGCCAGCAGCTTAGTACCCTTAGGCGGGAGTTTATTCAATGAGCAGTTCTTC.

The rearrangement joins TRBV7-2 to TRBJ1-1, with a tentative D call TRBD1 (5 bases). This CDR3 contains 17 residues. Per germline, CDR1 SGHTA and CDR2 FQGNSA. V shed 2 bases and J shed 1 base, with 17 bases lying between them. The CDR3 DNA sequence: TGTGCCAGCAGCTTATCATATCGCGGACAAGCGAACACTGAAGCTTTCTTT. As protein: CASSLSYRGQANTEAFF.

The chain links TRBV11-3 to TRBJ2-1; TRBD2 agrees at 7 bases. Looked up from germline, CDR1 is SGHNT and CDR2 is YENEEA. CDR3 length: 15 residues. The V and J ends lost 2 bases and 4 bases, in that order; junction bases with no gene match: 5. Here the CDR3 DNA reads TGTGCCAGCAGCTTAACGTCTAGCGGTTACAATGAGCAGTTCTTC. Encoded protein: CASSLTSSGYNEQFF.

This clonotype was seen just once. The chain uses TRBV28 and TRBJ2-7; the match to TRBD2 covers 10 bases. The CDR3 sequence is 15 residues long. V was clipped by 3 bases and J by 3 bases; unmatched bases: 5. Germline CDR1 MDHEN, CDR2 SYDVKM. The CDR3 reads CASSFPSSGSYEQYF. In DNA form, the CDR3 reads TGTGCCAGCAGTTTTCCGTCTAGCGGGAGCTACGAGCAGTACTTC.

The gene calls are TRBV28 and TRBJ1-1; tentative D call: TRBD1 (5 bases). V was trimmed by 6 bases and J by 11 bases, leaving 19 bases between them. The CDR3 consists of 13 residues. Germline V gene lookup returns CDR1 MDHEN and CDR2 SYDVKM. The CDR3 DNA is TGTGCCAGCAGCCAAACGGGGGTCTGGGAGGCTTTCTTT. It codes for CASSQTGVWEAFF.

The rearrangement joins TRBV27 to TRBJ2-4, with D possibly being TRBD1 (5 bases). The V and J ends lost 4 bases and 6 bases respectively, with 10 bases between them. The CDR3 extends over 13 amino acids. CDR1 and CDR2 (germline): MNHEY, SMNVEV (reference sequence). CDR3: CASSSDTVNIQYF. DNA of the CDR3: TGTGCCAGCAGTTCGGACACCGTAAACATTCAGTACTTC.

The chain couples TRBV4-1 to TRBJ1-2; tentatively, D is TRBD1 (5 bases). Germline CDR1 MGHRA, CDR2 YSYEKL. Trimming took off 1 base at V and 0 bases at J, with 12 bases between the two ends. The CDR3 has 16 residues. The chain's CDR3 is CASSQVVTASNYGYTF. For the CDR3, the DNA is TGCGCCAGCAGCCAAGTTGTGACAGCTTCTAACTATGGCTACACCTTC.

V usage is TRBV7-9 and J usage is TRBJ1-5, with a tentative D call TRBD1 (6 bases). Deletions cut 0 bases from V and 5 bases from J, with 14 bases between. Germline CDR1 SEHNR, CDR2 FQNEAQ (reference sequence). The CDR3 is made up of 16 amino acids. The CDR3, as DNA: TGTGCCAGCAGCTTAGCGGGAAACAGGGCTTATCAGCCCCAGCATTTT. It encodes CASSLAGNRAYQPQHF.

This clonotype was seen only a few times. The rearrangement joins TRBV6-1 to TRBJ2-2; D remains unclear. V was trimmed by 6 bases and J by 4 bases, leaving 9 bases between them. Germline V gene lookup returns CDR1 MNHNS and CDR2 SASEGT. This CDR3 comprises 13 residues. CDR3 residues: CASSLDATGELFF. Written as DNA, the CDR3 is TGTGCCAGCAGCCTCGACGCCACCGGGGAGCTGTTTTTT.

The V gene is TRBV9, the J gene TRBJ1-1; D remains unclear. From germline, CDR1 is SGDLS and CDR2 YYNGEE. V dropped 2 bases and J dropped 4 bases, with 12 bases sitting between them. The CDR3 is 14 residues long. The CDR3 nucleotides read TGTGCCAGCAGCGTGGGAGGTTGGGGCACTGAAGCTTTCTTT. As protein: CASSVGGWGTEAFF.

The V gene is TRBV7-9, the J gene TRBJ2-7, with D perhaps TRBD1 (5 bases). The CDR3 totals 14 residues. Trimming pared 5 bases from V and 2 bases from J, leaving 13 bases between. Germline lookup yields CDR1 SEHNR and CDR2 FQNEAQ (reference sequence). CDR3 residues: CASSPRRATYEQYF. For the CDR3, the DNA is TGTGCCAGCAGCCCACGCAGGGCCACCTACGAGCAGTACTTC.

The chain couples TRBV11-2 to TRBJ2-1, with 7 bases lining up with TRBD1. J lost 7 bases, V lost 2 bases, and 11 bases had no gene match. Germline CDR1 SGHAT, CDR2 FQNNGV. CDR3 length equals 16 residues. The CDR3 nucleotides are TGTGCCAGCAGCTTACTCGGACAGGTAACTTATAATGAGCAGTTCTTC. This codes for CASSLLGQVTYNEQFF.

CDR3: CASSPTMVYTDTQYF. CDR3 DNA sequence: TGTGCCAGCAGCCCTACCATGGTCTACACAGATACGCAGTATTTT. This chain connects TRBV5-6 to TRBJ2-3; D gene unclear. The CDR3 consists of 15 residues. CDR1 SGHDT and CDR2 YYEEEE come from the germline V gene. V lost 4 bases and J 2 bases, leaving 14 bases between the germline ends.

CDR3 nucleotides: TGTGCCAGCAGTTACCCCCCCGGGGGCGGGAGTTTAGATGAGCAGTTCTTC. Its translation is CASSYPPGGGSLDEQFF. This sequence joins TRBV6-5 and TRBJ2-1, with a tentative D call TRBD2 (7 bases). The V gene lost 2 bases and the J gene lost 8 bases, with 22 bases spanning the gap. Germline V gene data show CDR1 as MNHEY and CDR2 as SVGAGI. The CDR3 extends over 17 amino acids.

This chain connects TRBV25-1 to TRBJ1-6; D remains unclear. CDR1 is MGHDK, CDR2 SYGVNS, per germline. This CDR3 is 15 amino acids long. V lost 1 base and J 10 bases, leaving 14 bases between the germline ends. CDR3 DNA sequence: TGTGCCAGCAGTGAATCCGGGAGATTTTCCTCACCCCTCCACTTT. It codes for CASSESGRFSSPLHF.

The chain links TRBV27 to TRBJ1-2, with no clear D. Germline CDR1 is MNHEY and CDR2 is SMNVEV (reference sequence). The length of the CDR3 is 13 residues. Trimming left V 6 bases short and J 3 bases short, with 11 bases between. CDR3 protein: CASSASSHYGYTF. The CDR3, as DNA: TGTGCCAGCAGCGCCAGTTCGCACTATGGCTACACCTTC.

This chain joins TRBV3-1 and TRBJ2-7, with a weak D call TRBD1 (5 bases). Germline CDR1 LGHDT, CDR2 YNNKEL (reference sequence). This CDR3 contains 14 residues. Trimming pared 1 base from V and 3 bases from J, leaving 10 bases between. The DNA of the CDR3 is TGTGCCAGCAGCCAAGGTGACAGCTACTACGAGCAGTACTTC. Its protein is CASSQGDSYYEQYF.

The V and J genes are TRBV12-3 or TRBV12-4 and TRBJ2-5, with D unclear. CDR3 size: 15 residues. The germline V and J ends were trimmed by 5 bases and 5 bases, with 18 bases remaining between them. CDR3 DNA: TGTGCCAGCAGTCCCAGACTTGGCTCCGGGGAGACCCAGTACTTC. It specifies CASSPRLGSGETQYF.

The CDR3 coding sequence is TGTGCCTGGAGTGGGACCATGGAGAAGGAGTACTATGGCTACACCTTC. It yields the protein CAWSGTMEKEYYGYTF. J is TRBJ1-2 and V is TRBV30; no reliable D call. CDR3 length: 16 residues. Germline loops: CDR1 GTSNPN, CDR2 SVGIG (reference sequence). V dropped 1 base and J dropped 3 bases, with 18 bases sitting between them.

The chain joins TRBV20-1 to TRBJ2-6, with D possibly being TRBD1 (6 bases). Trimming shortened V by 5 bases and J by 3 bases, and 17 bases separated the two germline ends. Germline lookup yields CDR1 DFQATT and CDR2 SNEGSKA (reference sequence). CDR3 length: 16 amino acids. Here the CDR3 reads CSARDGGRGGANVLTF. The CDR3 nucleotides are TGCAGTGCTCGGGACGGTGGCAGGGGTGGGGCCAACGTCCTGACTTTC.

About this clonotype: The junction does not match germline at one end; this may be a read error. V and J are TRBV7-9 and TRBJ1-4; tentative D call: TRBD1 (5 bases). Germline CDR1 reads SEHNR; CDR2 reads FQNEAQ (reference sequence). CDR3 length: 16 amino acids. DNA of the CDR3: TGTTCCAGCAGCTTAACAGGAGCCTCCTTTAATGAAAAACTGTTTTTT. It codes for CSSSLTGASFNEKLFF.

This chain links TRBV12-3 or TRBV12-4 with TRBJ1-5, with D possibly matching TRBD1 (5 bases). CDR3 size: 15 residues. V lost 6 bases, J lost 5 bases, and 17 bases lay in between. The DNA for the CDR3 is TGTGCCAGCAGCCCCCCAGGGTATTCTTATCAGCCCCAGCATTTT. It translates to CASSPPGYSYQPQHF.